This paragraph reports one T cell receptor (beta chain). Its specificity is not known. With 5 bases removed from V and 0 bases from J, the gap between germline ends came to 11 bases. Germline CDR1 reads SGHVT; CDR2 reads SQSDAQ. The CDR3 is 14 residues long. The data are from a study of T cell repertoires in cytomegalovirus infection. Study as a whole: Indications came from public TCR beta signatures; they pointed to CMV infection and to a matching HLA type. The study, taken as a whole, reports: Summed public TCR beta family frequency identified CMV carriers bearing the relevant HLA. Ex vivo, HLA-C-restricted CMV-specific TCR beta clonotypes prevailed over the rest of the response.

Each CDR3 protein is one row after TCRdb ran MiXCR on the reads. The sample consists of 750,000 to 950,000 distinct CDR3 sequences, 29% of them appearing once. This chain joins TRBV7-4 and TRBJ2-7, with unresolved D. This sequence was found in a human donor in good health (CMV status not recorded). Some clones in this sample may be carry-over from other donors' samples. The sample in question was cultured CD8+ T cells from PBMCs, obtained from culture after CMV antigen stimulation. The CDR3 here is CASSPGPSSYEQYF. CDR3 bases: TGTGCCAGCAGCCCCGGTCCGAGCTCCTACGAGCAGTACTTC.